This T cell receptor beta chain was obtained from a study of T cell responses to AZD1222 COVID-19 vaccine. Study as a whole: Second-dose groups at about 4 or about 12 weeks were pooled. The study's findings and limits: Regions left unmutated in variants are reportedly the target of nearly half of spike-specific TCRs.

TCRdb's table, derived via immunoSEQ multiplex PCR, lists solely in-frame clones and lacks some. The data show 96,000 or so clones, roughly nine tenths seen once. A remark on this clone: Its antigen is unidentified.

Sequencing used peripheral blood, obtained on day 0 of AZD1222 vaccination. The TCR was taken from an adult in good health.

The CDR3 spells CASSLDSPGTTDTQYF. CDR3 coding DNA: TGCGCCAGCAGCTTGGATTCCCCAGGGACCACAGATACGCAGTATTTT. The chain carries TRBV5-1 and TRBJ2-3; tentatively, D is TRBD1 or TRBD2 (5 bases each). Between the trimmed V and J ends, which lost 0 bases and 2 bases, there was a span of 13 bases. In germline, CDR1 is SGHRS, CDR2 YFSETQ. This CDR3 spans 16 amino acids.